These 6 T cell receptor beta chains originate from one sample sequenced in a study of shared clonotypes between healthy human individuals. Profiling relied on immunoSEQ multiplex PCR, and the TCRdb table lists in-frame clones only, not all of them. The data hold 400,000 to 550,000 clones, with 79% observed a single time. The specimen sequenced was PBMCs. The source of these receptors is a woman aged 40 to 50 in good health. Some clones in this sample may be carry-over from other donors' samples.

CDR3 in amino acids: CASSPRQNTEAFF. CDR3 nucleotides: TGTGCCAGCAGTCCCCGACAGAACACTGAAGCTTTCTTT. This sequence joins TRBV28 and TRBJ1-1; D remains unclear. V was clipped by 5 bases and J by 1 base, with 8 bases between them. CDR3 size: 13 residues. From germline, CDR1 is MDHEN and CDR2 SYDVKM. The full variable domain, with the rest looked up from reference TRBV28 and TRBJ1-1, is DVKVTQSSRYLVKRTGEKVFLECVQDMDHENMFWYRQDPGLGLRLIYFSYDVKMKEKGDIPEGYSVSREKKERFSLILESASTNQTSMYLCASSPRQNTEAFFGQGTRLTVV.

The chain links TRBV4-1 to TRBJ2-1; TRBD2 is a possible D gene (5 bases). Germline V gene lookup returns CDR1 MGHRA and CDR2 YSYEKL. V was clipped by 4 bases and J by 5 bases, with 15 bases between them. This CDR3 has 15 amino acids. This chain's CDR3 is CASSPVVLVNNEQFF. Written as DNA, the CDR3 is TGCGCCAGCAGCCCGGTGGTACTAGTAAACAATGAGCAGTTCTTC.

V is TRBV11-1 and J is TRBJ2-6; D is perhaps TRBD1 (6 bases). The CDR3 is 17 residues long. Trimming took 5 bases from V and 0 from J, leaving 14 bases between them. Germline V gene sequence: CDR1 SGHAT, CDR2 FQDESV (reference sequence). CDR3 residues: CASSRLGGRSGANVLTF. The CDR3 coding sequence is TGTGCCAGCAGCCGTCTTGGGGGCCGCTCTGGGGCCAACGTCCTGACTTTC.

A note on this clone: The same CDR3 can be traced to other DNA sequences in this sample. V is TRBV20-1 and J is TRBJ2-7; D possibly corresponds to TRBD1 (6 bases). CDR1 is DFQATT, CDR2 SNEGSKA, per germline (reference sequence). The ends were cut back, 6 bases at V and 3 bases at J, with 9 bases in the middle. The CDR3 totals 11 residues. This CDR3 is CSALDSYEQYF. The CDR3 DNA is TGCAGTGCACTGGACAGCTACGAGCAGTACTTC.

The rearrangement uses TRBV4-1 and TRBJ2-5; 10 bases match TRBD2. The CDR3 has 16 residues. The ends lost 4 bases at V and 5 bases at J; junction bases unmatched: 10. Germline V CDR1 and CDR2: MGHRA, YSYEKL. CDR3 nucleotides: TGCGCCAGCAGCCGTGTCGCTAGCGGGAGAGGGGAGACCCAGTACTTC. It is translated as CASSRVASGRGETQYF.

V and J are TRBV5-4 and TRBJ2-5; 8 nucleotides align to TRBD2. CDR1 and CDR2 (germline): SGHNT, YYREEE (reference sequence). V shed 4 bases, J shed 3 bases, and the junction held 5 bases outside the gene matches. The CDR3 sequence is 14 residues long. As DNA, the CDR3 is TGTGCCAGCAGCCTCCCGGGGGGGGAAGAGACCCAGTACTTC. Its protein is CASSLPGGEETQYF.